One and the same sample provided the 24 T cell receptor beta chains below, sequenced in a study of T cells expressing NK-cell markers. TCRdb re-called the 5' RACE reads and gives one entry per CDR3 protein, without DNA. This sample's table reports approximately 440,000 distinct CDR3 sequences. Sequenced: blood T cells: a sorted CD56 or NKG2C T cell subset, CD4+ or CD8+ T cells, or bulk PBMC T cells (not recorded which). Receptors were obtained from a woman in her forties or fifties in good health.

The CDR3 loop reads CASSLVGSVSGNTIYF. The genes are TRBV5-1 and TRBJ1-3. The CDR3 length is 16 residues. Germline V CDR1 and CDR2: SGHRS, YFSETQ.

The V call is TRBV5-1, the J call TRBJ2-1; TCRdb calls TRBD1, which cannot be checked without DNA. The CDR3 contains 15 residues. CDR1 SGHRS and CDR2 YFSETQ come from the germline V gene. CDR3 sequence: CASSVGGERYNEQFF.

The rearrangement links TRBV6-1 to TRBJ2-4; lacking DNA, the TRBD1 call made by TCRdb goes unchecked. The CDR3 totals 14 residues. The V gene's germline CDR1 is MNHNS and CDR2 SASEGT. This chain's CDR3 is CACRPRTAKNIQYF.

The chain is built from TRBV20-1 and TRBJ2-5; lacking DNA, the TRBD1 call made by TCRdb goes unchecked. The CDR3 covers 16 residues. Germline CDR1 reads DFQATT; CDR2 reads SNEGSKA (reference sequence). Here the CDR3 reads CSASHPWGGSQETQYF.

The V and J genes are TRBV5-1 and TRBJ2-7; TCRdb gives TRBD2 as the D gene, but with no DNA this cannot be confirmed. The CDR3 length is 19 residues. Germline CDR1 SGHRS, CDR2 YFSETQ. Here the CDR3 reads CASSLRPSGRSSELYEQYF.

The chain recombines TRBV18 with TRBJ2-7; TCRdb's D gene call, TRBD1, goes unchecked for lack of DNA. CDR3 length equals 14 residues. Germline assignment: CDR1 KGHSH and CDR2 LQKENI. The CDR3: CASSPGQGTYEQYF.

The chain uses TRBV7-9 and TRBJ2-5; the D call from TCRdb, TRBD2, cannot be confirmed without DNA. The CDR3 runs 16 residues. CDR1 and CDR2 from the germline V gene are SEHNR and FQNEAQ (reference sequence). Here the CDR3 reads CASSLERGGRRETQYF.

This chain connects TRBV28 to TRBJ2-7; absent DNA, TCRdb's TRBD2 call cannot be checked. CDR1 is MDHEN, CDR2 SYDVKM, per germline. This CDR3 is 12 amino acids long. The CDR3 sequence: CATQTRAYEQYF.

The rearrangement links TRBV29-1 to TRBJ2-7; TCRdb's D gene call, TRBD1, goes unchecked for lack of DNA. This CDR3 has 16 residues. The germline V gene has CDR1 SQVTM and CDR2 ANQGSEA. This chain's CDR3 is CSAGTGRLAEGYGQYF.

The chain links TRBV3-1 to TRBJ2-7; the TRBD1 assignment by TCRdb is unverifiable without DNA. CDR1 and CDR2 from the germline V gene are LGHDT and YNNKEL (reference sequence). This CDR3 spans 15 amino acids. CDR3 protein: CASSHPGTFPYEQYF.

The CDR3 here is CASSTSTSSEQYF. The J gene is TRBJ2-7, the V gene TRBV19; lacking DNA, the TRBD2 call made by TCRdb goes unchecked. CDR3 length: 13 residues. Per the germline V gene, CDR1 is LNHDA and CDR2 is SQIVND (reference sequence).

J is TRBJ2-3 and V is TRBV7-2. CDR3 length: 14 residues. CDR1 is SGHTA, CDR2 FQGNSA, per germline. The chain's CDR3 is CASSLPFSTDTQYF.

CDR3 in amino acids: CASGYSSGTSGSSYEQYF. This rearrangement joins TRBV12-5 to TRBJ2-7; with no DNA, the TCRdb D assignment of TRBD2 cannot be verified. The CDR3 is made up of 18 amino acids. Germline CDR1 reads LGHNT; CDR2 reads FRNRAP.

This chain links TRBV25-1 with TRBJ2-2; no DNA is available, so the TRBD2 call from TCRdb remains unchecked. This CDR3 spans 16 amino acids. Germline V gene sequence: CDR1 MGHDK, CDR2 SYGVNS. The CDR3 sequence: CASSESGLVRAGELFF.

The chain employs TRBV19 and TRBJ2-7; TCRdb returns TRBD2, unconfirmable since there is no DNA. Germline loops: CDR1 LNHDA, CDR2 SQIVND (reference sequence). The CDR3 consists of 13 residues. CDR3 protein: CASSKREGNEQYF.

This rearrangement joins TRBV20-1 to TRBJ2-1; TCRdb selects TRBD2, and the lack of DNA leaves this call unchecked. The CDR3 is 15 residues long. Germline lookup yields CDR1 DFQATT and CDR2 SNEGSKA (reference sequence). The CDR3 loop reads CSASKGSGGGNEQFF.

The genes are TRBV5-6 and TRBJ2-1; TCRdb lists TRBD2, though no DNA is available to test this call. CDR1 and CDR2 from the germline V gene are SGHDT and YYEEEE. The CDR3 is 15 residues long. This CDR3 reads CASSLTGGTNNEQFF.

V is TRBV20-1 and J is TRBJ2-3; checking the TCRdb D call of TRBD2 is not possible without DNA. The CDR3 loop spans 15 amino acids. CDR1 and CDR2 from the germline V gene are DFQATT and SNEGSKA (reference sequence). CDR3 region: CSASPTSSSTDTQYF.

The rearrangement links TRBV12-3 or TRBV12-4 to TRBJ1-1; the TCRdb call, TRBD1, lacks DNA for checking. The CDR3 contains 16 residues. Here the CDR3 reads CASSQLPGQLNTEAFF.

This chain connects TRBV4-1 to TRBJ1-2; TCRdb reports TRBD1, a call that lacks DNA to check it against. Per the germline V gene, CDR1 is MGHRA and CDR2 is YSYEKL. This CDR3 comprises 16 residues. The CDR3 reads CASSPIFPAGDYGYTF.

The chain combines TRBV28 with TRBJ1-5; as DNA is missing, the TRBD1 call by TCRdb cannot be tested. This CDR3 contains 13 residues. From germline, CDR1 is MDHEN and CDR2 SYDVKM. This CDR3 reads CASRLAGDQPQHF.

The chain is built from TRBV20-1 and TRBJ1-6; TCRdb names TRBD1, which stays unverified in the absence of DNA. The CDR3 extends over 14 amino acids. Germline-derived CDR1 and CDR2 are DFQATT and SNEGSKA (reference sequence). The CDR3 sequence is CSAAARDRGSPLHF.

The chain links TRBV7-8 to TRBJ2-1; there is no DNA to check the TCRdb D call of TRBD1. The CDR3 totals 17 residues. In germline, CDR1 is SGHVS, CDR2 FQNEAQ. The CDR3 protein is CASSLHVGTVSLNEQFF. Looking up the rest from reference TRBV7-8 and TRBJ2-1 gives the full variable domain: GAGVSQSPRYKVAKRGQDVALRCDPISGHVSLFWYQQALGQGPEFLTYFQNEAQLDKSGLPSDRFFAERPEGSVSTLKIQRTQQEDSAVYLCASSLHVGTVSLNEQFFGPGTRLTVL.

The CDR3 region is CASSPWDRTNQPQHF. This sequence joins TRBV7-8 and TRBJ1-5; TCRdb returns TRBD1, unconfirmable since there is no DNA. In germline, CDR1 is SGHVS, CDR2 FQNEAQ. The CDR3 length is 15 residues.